This T cell receptor beta chain was identified in a study of beta chain features in type 1 diabetes. Looking at the study overall: In all, around 99 million sorted cells from all samples were analyzed.

CDR3 length equals 14 residues. V lost 8 bases and J lost 6; bases outside the gene matches: 5. From germline, CDR1 is MNHNY and CDR2 SVGAGI (reference sequence). On this clone: No antigen is known for it.

Expressed TCRB transcripts were sequenced after all isolated RNA was converted to cDNA. The table came from immunoSEQ multiplex PCR; TCRdb's copy has only in-frame clones and leaves some out. The sample includes nearly 350,000 clones, less than 9.5% seen only once; the top ten take less than 0.45%. General study results and limits: Among all four CD4+ subsets, Type 1 diabetes patients had TCRB CDR3s that were moderately but significantly shorter. Whether HLA type affects TCRB rearrangement stayed undetermined in the present work. Researchers cautioned that cDNA sequencing could over-represent cells with high TCR expression.

The sequencing sample was made of central memory CD4+ T cells from blood. This TCR derives from a woman between 18 and 30 years old in good health. The chain uses TRBV6-6 and TRBJ2-1, with 12 bases matching TRBD2. The CDR3 is CASYGLAGRNEQFF. The CDR3 coding sequence is TGTGCCAGCTACGGACTAGCGGGACGCAATGAGCAGTTCTTC.